This T cell receptor (beta chain) was identified in a study of breast tumors, draining lymph nodes, adjacent tissues. TCRdb processed the multiplex PCR reads anew with MiXCR; each CDR3 protein has one entry. The sample carries over 200,000 distinct CDR3 sequences, less than 45% recorded once. The V gene end was trimmed by 5 bases and the J gene end by 5 bases; junction bases not matched to a gene: 9. CDR3 length: 16 amino acids. Germline lookup yields CDR1 LNHDA and CDR2 SQIVND (reference sequence). This clonotype was recorded many times. No antigen is known for it. Axillary draining lymph nodes of breast cancer patients supplied the node samples. Regarding the study as a whole: The data were judged consistent with most tumor T cells coming from lymph node and expanding in tumor. Tumor T cell lymph node origin was a supported hypothesis, not proven. Tumors had less TCR diversity than lymph nodes, more than nontumor tissue.

This chain uses TRBV19 with TRBJ2-3, with TRBD1 identical over 11 bases. The sample taken for sequencing was axillary lymph node tissue. This TCR was recovered from a female donor with breast cancer. Some clones in this sample may be carry-over from other donors' samples. The CDR3 DNA reads as TGTGCCAGTAGTCCCCGGACAGGGGGCAGAGGAGATACGCAGTATTTT. As protein: CASSPRTGGRGDTQYF. Full variable domain (missing parts from reference TRBV19 and TRBJ2-3): DGGITQSPKYLFRKEGQNVTLSCEQNLNHDAMYWYRQDPGQGLRLIYYSQIVNDFQKGDIAEGYSVSREKKESFPLTVTSAQKNPTAFYLCASSPRTGGRGDTQYFGPGTRLTVL.